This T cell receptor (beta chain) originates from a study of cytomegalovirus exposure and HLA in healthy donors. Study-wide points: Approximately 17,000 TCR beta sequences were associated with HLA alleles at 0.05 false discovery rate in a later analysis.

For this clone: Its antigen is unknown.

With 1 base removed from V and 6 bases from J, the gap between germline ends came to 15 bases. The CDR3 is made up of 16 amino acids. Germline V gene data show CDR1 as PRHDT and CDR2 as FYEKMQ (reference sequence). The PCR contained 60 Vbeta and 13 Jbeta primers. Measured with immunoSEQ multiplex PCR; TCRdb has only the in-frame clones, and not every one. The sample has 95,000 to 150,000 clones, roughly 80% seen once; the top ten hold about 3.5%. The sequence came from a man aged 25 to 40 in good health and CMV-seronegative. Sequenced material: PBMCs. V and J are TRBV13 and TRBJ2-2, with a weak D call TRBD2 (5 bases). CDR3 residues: CASSLASVGVAGELFF. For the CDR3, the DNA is TGTGCCAGCAGCTTAGCCTCGGTGGGAGTGGCCGGGGAGCTGTTTTTT.